This T cell receptor (beta chain) originates from a study of blood T cell repertoires in COVID-19. Across the study: T cells, B-cell-depleted T cells, or PBMCs provided the cDNA or gDNA that served as material.

Authors' methods: Reference gene primer amplification gave estimated nucleated cell counts. Some clones are missing from TCRdb's copy, which holds only in-frame ones; the method was immunoSEQ multiplex PCR. From that table come the V and J calls and clone size; the DNA was used to work out D and trimming. The sample records about 350,000 clones, roughly 86% being singletons. Participant age was roughly 18 to 90 years, and participants resided in fewer than 30 US areas. Within 2 weeks of study entry, exposed participants had contacted a PCR-confirmed or clinician-diagnosed COVID-19 case. Sequenced: PBMCs or T cells enriched from blood (not recorded which). The TCR comes from a woman aged 25-40 years who had been exposed to COVID-19.

The CDR3 reads CASSPLRGGSYEQYF. In DNA, the CDR3 is TGTGCCAGCAGCCCCCTGCGGGGGGGATCCTACGAGCAGTACTTC. The rearrangement links TRBV28 to TRBJ2-7; 9 positions match TRBD2. Germline trimming cut 6 bases from V and 1 base from J; bases unmatched to any gene: 7. CDR3 size: 15 residues. Per germline, CDR1 MDHEN and CDR2 SYDVKM.